The 29 T cell receptor beta chains listed next were all sequenced from one sample in a study of blood T cell repertoires in COVID-19 (dated by TCRdb to 2020 to 2021). Libraries were made using the immunoSEQ multiplex PCR assay. What TCRdb holds here is the immuneACCESS table cut down to in-frame rearrangements. Part of the clones is not present; checked against another copy, under half of the missing clones reflect an unresolved V gene, and the others are unexplained. The sample profile shows some 360,000 clones; approximately 87% of them were found once. 2.3% of the sample rests with the top ten. Sequencing was done on a sample of peripheral blood. The receptors come from a woman aged 55 to 70 with COVID-19, enrolled during active disease.

Details on this clone: At one boundary the junction diverges from the germline segment, which might be a read error. The chain combines TRBV5-1 with TRBJ2-7; 7 bases map to TRBD1. Germline CDR1 is SGHRS and CDR2 is YFSETQ. CDR3 length equals 13 residues. For the CDR3, the DNA is TGCGCCAGCAGCTTGGGCGGCCCGGGACAGCGGAATTTC. Amino acid sequence: CASSLGGPGQRNF.

This clone was picked up a small number of times. The chain uses TRBV11-3 and TRBJ2-1; TRBD1 aligns across 8 bases. The CDR3 is made up of 13 amino acids. The junction had 6 bases not matched to a gene; V was cut back by 8 bases and J by 6 bases. Germline CDR1 is SGHNT and CDR2 is YENEEA. CDR3 amino acids: CASSHDRGNEQFF. CDR3 sequence (DNA): TGTGCCAGCTCCCATGACAGGGGCAATGAGCAGTTCTTC.

J is TRBJ2-7 and V is TRBV18, with D possibly matching TRBD1 (6 bases). Between the trimmed V and J ends, which lost 6 bases and 2 bases, there was a span of 14 bases. The CDR3 loop spans 14 amino acids. The germline CDR1 and CDR2 sequences are KGHSH and LQKENI. CDR3 coding DNA: TGTGCCAGCTCTTCGGAGACAGGCCCCTACGAGCAGTACTTC. Encoded protein: CASSSETGPYEQYF.

V is TRBV5-6 and J is TRBJ2-5; 7 bases agree with TRBD2. CDR1 is SGHDT, CDR2 YYEEEE, per germline. CDR3 size: 13 residues. J was trimmed by 3 bases and V by 2 bases; bases with no gene match: 1. The CDR3 protein is CASSFLAEETQYF. In nucleotides, the CDR3 is TGTGCCAGCAGCTTCCTAGCGGAAGAGACCCAGTACTTC.

The CDR3: CASSYRQGMGTDTQYF. CDR3 in DNA: TGTGCCAGCAGCTACCGACAGGGAATGGGCACAGATACGCAGTATTTT. This chain links TRBV7-6 with TRBJ2-3; 7 bases agree with TRBD1. CDR1 SGHVS and CDR2 FNYEAQ come from the germline V gene. This CDR3 region has 16 residues. V lost 4 bases and J lost 1; bases outside the gene matches: 8.

The chain links TRBV10-3 to TRBJ2-3; 10 positions agree with TRBD1. V gave up 6 bases and J gave up 5 bases; unmatched junction bases: 8. The CDR3 loop spans 15 amino acids. CDR1 ENHRY and CDR2 SYGVKD come from the germline V gene. CDR3 in amino acids: CAIREPGTGEDTQYF. CDR3 sequence (DNA): TGTGCCATCAGGGAACCGGGGACAGGGGAAGATACGCAGTATTTT.

The V and J genes are TRBV4-2 and TRBJ1-2, with D possibly TRBD1 on 6 matching bases. V was pared by 4 bases and J by 0 bases, with 18 bases between. This CDR3 comprises 17 residues. Germline lookup yields CDR1 LGHNA and CDR2 YNFKEQ. The CDR3 is CASSPRQVELTNYGYTF. The CDR3 DNA follows: TGTGCCAGCAGCCCCCGACAGGTCGAACTTACTAACTATGGCTACACCTTC.

V gene TRBV5-8 combines with J gene TRBJ2-1; 7 bases agree with TRBD1. J gave up 0 bases and V 4 bases, and 4 bases lay outside the gene matches. CDR3 length equals 15 residues. The V gene's germline CDR1 is SGHTS and CDR2 YDEGEE. The CDR3: CASSPDRSSYNEQFF. For the CDR3, the DNA is TGTGCCAGCAGCCCGGACAGGTCCTCCTACAATGAGCAGTTCTTC.

This rearrangement joins TRBV5-4 to TRBJ1-1, with a weak D call TRBD1 (5 bases). CDR1 and CDR2 from the germline V gene are SGHNT and YYREEE (reference sequence). The V and J ends lost 0 bases and 8 bases respectively, with 14 bases between them. This CDR3 spans 14 amino acids. The CDR3 reads CASSLAGSKREAFF. The CDR3, as DNA: TGTGCCAGCAGCTTGGCAGGGTCAAAACGGGAAGCTTTCTTT.

This chain joins TRBV9 and TRBJ1-4; D remains unclear. CDR3 size: 14 residues. The V end lost 4 bases, the J end lost 4 bases, and 11 bases lay between the germline ends. Germline V gives CDR1 SGDLS, CDR2 YYNGEE. CDR3 protein: CASSIPGINEKLFF. CDR3 in DNA: TGTGCCAGCAGCATTCCGGGTATTAATGAAAAACTGTTTTTT.

This clone is a singleton in its sample. The CDR3 region is CASSTSGNTGELFF. CDR3 bases: TGCGCCAGCAGCACTAGCGGGAACACCGGGGAGCTGTTTTTT. This chain links TRBV5-1 with TRBJ2-2; 8 bases line up with TRBD2. Germline CDR1 SGHRS, CDR2 YFSETQ. The V gene end was trimmed by 4 bases and the J gene end by 1 base; junction bases not matched to a gene: 0. The CDR3 is 14 residues long.

J is TRBJ1-6 and V is TRBV14, with D possibly matching TRBD1 (6 bases). CDR1 is SGHDN, CDR2 FVKESK, per germline. The ends were cut back, 1 base at V and 6 bases at J, with 13 bases in the middle. This CDR3 region has 16 residues. The CDR3 loop is CASSQGLGQINSPLHF. DNA of the CDR3: TGTGCCAGCAGCCAAGGGCTTGGACAGATTAATTCACCCCTCCACTTT.

This chain connects TRBV19 to TRBJ1-1; 8 nucleotides match TRBD1. The germline V gene encodes CDR1 LNHDA and CDR2 SQIVND (reference sequence). CDR3 size: 11 residues. After removal of 5 bases from V and 8 bases from J, the junction contained 1 base not matched to a gene. CDR3 region: CASSDRGEAFF. The DNA for the CDR3 is TGTGCCAGTAGTGACAGGGGAGAAGCTTTCTTT.

The sample holds one count of this clone. In nucleotides, the CDR3 is TGCGCCAGCAGCCAAGTTCGTCCTCAGGGGCTCCGGCAGCCCCAGCATTTT. Translated: CASSQVRPQGLRQPQHF. This chain links TRBV4-1 with TRBJ1-5; tentatively, D is TRBD1 (6 bases). Per germline, CDR1 MGHRA and CDR2 YSYEKL. The CDR3 contains 17 residues. Between the trimmed V and J ends, which lost 1 base and 7 bases, there was a span of 20 bases.

The chain uses TRBV9 and TRBJ1-2; tentatively, D is TRBD1 (5 bases). CDR3 size: 15 residues. Germline assignment: CDR1 SGDLS and CDR2 YYNGEE. Trimming pared 0 bases from V and 4 bases from J, leaving 13 bases between. DNA for the CDR3: TGTGCCAGCAGCGTAGATCTGAGGGGAGGCTATGGCTACACCTTC. Translating it yields CASSVDLRGGYGYTF.

The chain combines TRBV19 with TRBJ2-2; D might be TRBD2 (5 bases). Trimming took 5 bases from V and 4 from J, leaving 14 bases between them. The CDR3 loop spans 15 amino acids. The germline gives CDR1 LNHDA, CDR2 SQIVND (reference sequence). The CDR3 loop reads CASSLLEAGTGELFF. For the CDR3, the DNA is TGTGCCAGTAGTCTTCTGGAGGCGGGCACCGGGGAGCTGTTTTTT.

The chain has TRBV6-5 and TRBJ2-5, with D possibly matching TRBD2 (5 bases). From germline, CDR1 is MNHEY and CDR2 SVGAGI. This CDR3 comprises 12 residues. Deletions cut 8 bases from V and 1 base from J, with 8 bases between. Here the CDR3 DNA reads TGTGCCAGCTCCGGGGTCCAAGAGACCCAGTACTTC. Its protein is CASSGVQETQYF.

This chain links TRBV7-9 with TRBJ2-3; 12 positions match TRBD2. V trimming: 7 bases; J trimming: 6 bases; junction bases outside the gene matches: 5. The CDR3 contains 14 residues. Per germline, CDR1 SEHNR and CDR2 FQNEAQ (reference sequence). Here the CDR3 DNA reads TGTGCCAGCATCGGGCTAGCGGGGGGGGATACGCAGTATTTT. Translated: CASIGLAGGDTQYF.

J is TRBJ1-2 and V is TRBV6-6, with no clear D. V gave up 6 bases and J gave up 3 bases, with 8 bases separating them. CDR1 is MNHNY, CDR2 SVGAGI, per germline (reference sequence). This CDR3 contains 12 residues. The CDR3 loop is CASRPGYYGYTF. The CDR3 DNA follows: TGTGCCAGCAGGCCAGGATACTATGGCTACACCTTC.

The V call is TRBV6-5, the J call TRBJ1-2, with D possibly matching TRBD1 (5 bases). The germline V gene has CDR1 MNHEY and CDR2 SVGAGI. The CDR3 runs to 14 residues. With 7 bases removed from V and 5 bases from J, the gap between germline ends came to 17 bases. The CDR3 DNA is TGTGCCAGCACCCTAGGGGCAGGGTCTTATGGCTACACCTTC. It codes for CASTLGAGSYGYTF.

This rearrangement joins TRBV19 to TRBJ1-2, with unresolved D. CDR1 and CDR2 from the germline V gene are LNHDA and SQIVND (reference sequence). The CDR3 has 15 residues. The ends were cut back, 7 bases at V and 0 bases at J, with 15 bases in the middle. The CDR3 DNA follows: TGTGCCAGTACCCGAGCAAGTTTTACTAACTATGGCTACACCTTC. Amino acids: CASTRASFTNYGYTF.

The chain links TRBV12-3 or TRBV12-4 to TRBJ2-1; TRBD2 might be the D (6 bases). The V and J ends lost 4 bases and 7 bases respectively, with 11 bases between them. The CDR3 spans 13 residues. The CDR3 spells CASSSGLTNEQFF. CDR3 coding DNA: TGTGCCAGCAGTTCGGGACTGACAAATGAGCAGTTCTTC.

V usage is TRBV5-1 and J usage is TRBJ1-3, with D perhaps matching TRBD1 (5 bases). V was clipped by 3 bases and J by 0 bases, with 13 bases between them. The germline gives CDR1 SGHRS, CDR2 YFSETQ. The length of the CDR3 is 16 residues. CDR3 bases: TGCGCCAGCAGCTCCCTGGGGCGGACCTCTGGAAACACCATATATTTT. Translating it yields CASSSLGRTSGNTIYF.

The chain couples TRBV9 to TRBJ2-7; 9 bases agree with TRBD1. The CDR3 extends over 14 amino acids. Trimming removed 3 bases from V and 5 bases from J; junction bases left unmatched: 6. Looked up from germline, CDR1 is SGDLS and CDR2 is YYNGEE. CDR3 loop: CASSGRDRDHEQYF. The DNA for the CDR3 is TGTGCCAGCAGCGGCCGGGACAGGGACCACGAGCAGTACTTC.

The rearrangement links TRBV6-4 to TRBJ2-3; the match to TRBD2 covers 10 bases. J gave up 3 bases and V 6 bases, and 9 bases lay outside the gene matches. CDR1 is MRHNA, CDR2 SNTAGT, per germline. CDR3 length: 16 residues. The CDR3 reads CASREITSGETDTQYF. CDR3 sequence (DNA): TGTGCCAGCAGGGAAATAACTAGCGGGGAGACAGATACGCAGTATTTT.

The chain carries TRBV19 and TRBJ2-6, with 11 bases lining up with TRBD2. J was trimmed by 1 base and V by 0 bases; bases with no gene match: 11. The CDR3 length is 21 residues. Looked up from germline, CDR1 is LNHDA and CDR2 is SQIVND (reference sequence). Here the CDR3 DNA reads TGTGCCAGTAGTATAGATGGCCCCGGACTAGCGGGTCGTTCTGGGGCCAACGTCCTGACTTTC. Translation gives CASSIDGPGLAGRSGANVLTF.

This chain links TRBV11-2 with TRBJ2-7; TRBD1 aligns across 7 bases. V was clipped by 4 bases and J by 3 bases; unmatched bases: 9. The CDR3 has 15 amino acids. Germline-derived CDR1 and CDR2 are SGHAT and FQNNGV. CDR3 coding DNA: TGTGCCAGCAGCTACCAAGGGGGCTTAATCTACGAGCAGTACTTC. Translating it yields CASSYQGGLIYEQYF. Drawing the rest from reference TRBV11-2 and TRBJ2-7, the complete variable domain is EAGVAQSPRYKIIEKRQSVAFWCNPISGHATLYWYQQILGQGPKLLIQFQNNGVVDDSQLPKDRFSAERLKGVDSTLKIQPAKLEDSAVYLCASSYQGGLIYEQYFGPGTRLTVT.

This clone turned up a few times. The CDR3 sequence is CASSMGRAFAFF. The CDR3 DNA reads TGTGCCAGTAGTATGGGGAGAGCGTTCGCTTTCTTT. The chain recombines TRBV19 with TRBJ1-1; no firm D call. Germline CDR1 is LNHDA and CDR2 is SQIVND (reference sequence). The CDR3 length is 12 residues. Trimming removed 3 bases from V and 11 bases from J, with 13 bases in between.

This chain uses TRBV30 with TRBJ2-7, with 9 bases that match TRBD2. CDR3 size: 11 residues. Germline V lookup: CDR1 GTSNPN, CDR2 SVGIG (reference sequence). V dropped 5 bases and J dropped 6; count of bases not matched to a gene: 2. The CDR3 loop is CAWAGGSEQYF. CDR3 bases: TGTGCCTGGGCGGGGGGGAGCGAGCAGTACTTC.